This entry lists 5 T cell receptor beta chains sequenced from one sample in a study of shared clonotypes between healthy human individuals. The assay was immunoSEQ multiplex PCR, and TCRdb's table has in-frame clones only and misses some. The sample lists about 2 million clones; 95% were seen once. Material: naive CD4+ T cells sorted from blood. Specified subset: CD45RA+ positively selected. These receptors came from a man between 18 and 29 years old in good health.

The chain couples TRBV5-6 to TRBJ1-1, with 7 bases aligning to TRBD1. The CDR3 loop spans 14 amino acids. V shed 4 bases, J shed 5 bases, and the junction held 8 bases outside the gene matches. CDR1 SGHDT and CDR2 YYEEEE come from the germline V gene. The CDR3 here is CASSRTGGGTEAFF. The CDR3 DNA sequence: TGTGCCAGCAGCCGGACAGGTGGCGGGACTGAAGCTTTCTTT.

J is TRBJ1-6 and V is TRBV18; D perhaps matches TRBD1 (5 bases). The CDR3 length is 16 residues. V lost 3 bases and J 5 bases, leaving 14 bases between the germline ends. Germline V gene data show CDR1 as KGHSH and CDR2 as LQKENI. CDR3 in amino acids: CASSPQGNFNNSPLHF. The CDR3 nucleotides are TGTGCCAGCTCACCCCAGGGAAACTTTAATAATTCACCCCTCCACTTT.

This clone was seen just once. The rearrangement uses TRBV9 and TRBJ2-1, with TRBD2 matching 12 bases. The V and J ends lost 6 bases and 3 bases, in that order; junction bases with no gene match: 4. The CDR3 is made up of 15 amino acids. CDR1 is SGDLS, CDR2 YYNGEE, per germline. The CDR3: CASTPTSGSYNEQFF. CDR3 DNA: TGTGCCAGCACCCCGACTAGCGGGAGCTACAATGAGCAGTTCTTC.

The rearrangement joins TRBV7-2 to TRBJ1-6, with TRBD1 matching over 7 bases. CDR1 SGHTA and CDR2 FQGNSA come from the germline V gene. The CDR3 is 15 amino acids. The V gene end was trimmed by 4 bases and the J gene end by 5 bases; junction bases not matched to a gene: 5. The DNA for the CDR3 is TGTGCCAGCAGCTCGGGACAGCTCAATAATTCACCCCTCCACTTT. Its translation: CASSSGQLNNSPLHF. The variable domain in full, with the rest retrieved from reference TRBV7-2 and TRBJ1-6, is GAGVSQSPSNKVTEKGKDVELRCDPISGHTALYWYRQSLGQGLEFLIYFQGNSAPDKSGLPSDRFSAERTGGSVSTLTIQRTQQEDSAVYLCASSSGQLNNSPLHFGNGTRLTVT.

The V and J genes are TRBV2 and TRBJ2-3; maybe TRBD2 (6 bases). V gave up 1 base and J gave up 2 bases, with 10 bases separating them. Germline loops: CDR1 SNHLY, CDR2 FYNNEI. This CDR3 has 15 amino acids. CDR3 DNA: TGTGCCAGCAGTGAAGTTAGCGGACCCACAGATACGCAGTATTTT. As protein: CASSEVSGPTDTQYF.